The clone carrying this TCR beta chain has a single count. Its antigen remains unidentified. Other DNA sequences of this sample code for an identical CDR3. CDR3 size: 13 residues. Germline V gives CDR1 MNHEY, CDR2 SMNVEV (reference sequence). V lost 6 bases, J lost 0 bases, and 2 bases stayed unmatched. Cells designated naive CD8 were CD45RO-negative and were positively selected for CCR7, with terminally differentiated effector memory CD45RA+ cells excluded. These data are taken from a study of shared clonotypes between healthy human individuals. Background on the study: Donors consisted of a couple of women and three men between 18 and 49. Study-wide results and limits: Several donors showed sharing of approximately 5% of naive CD4 clonotypes.

Profiling relied on immunoSEQ multiplex PCR, and the TCRdb table lists in-frame clones only, not all of them. This sample yields 630,000 or so clones, of which more than 95% are seen a single time; 0.3% belongs to the top ten. Sequenced sample: naive CD8+ T cells sorted from blood. The gene calls are TRBV27 and TRBJ2-7, with 7 bases fitting TRBD2. This clonotype was sampled from a man aged 25 to 40 in good health. The CDR3 here is CASSRTSSYEQYF. CDR3 DNA: TGTGCCAGCAGCAGGACTAGCTCCTACGAGCAGTACTTC.